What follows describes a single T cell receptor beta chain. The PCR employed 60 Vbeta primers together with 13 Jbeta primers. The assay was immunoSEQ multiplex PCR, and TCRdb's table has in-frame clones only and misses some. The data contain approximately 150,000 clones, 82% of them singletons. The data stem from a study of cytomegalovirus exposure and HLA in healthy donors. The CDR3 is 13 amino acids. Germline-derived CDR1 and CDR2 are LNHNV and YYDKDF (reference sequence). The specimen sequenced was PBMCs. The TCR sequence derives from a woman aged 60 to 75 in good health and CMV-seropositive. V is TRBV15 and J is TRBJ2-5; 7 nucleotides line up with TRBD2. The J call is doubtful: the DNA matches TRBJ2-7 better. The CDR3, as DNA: TGTGCCACCAGCAGAGATGGGGGGGTCGAGCAGTACTTC. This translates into CATSRDGGVEQYF.